This T cell receptor (beta chain) was profiled in a study of T cells after yellow fever vaccination. Study conclusions and caveats: Across the CD4 and CD8 compartments, a small share of clonotypes was present in both. Booster samples showed a return of most primary-vaccination clones (under 97% CD4, 88% CD8).

Trimming took off 0 bases at V and 7 bases at J, with 10 bases between the two ends. Germline V gives CDR1 SGHRS, CDR2 YFSETQ. There are 14 residues in the CDR3. A process of 5'RACE template switching, which added a universal primer site and UMIs, was used to make TCR cDNA. TCRdb re-called the 5' RACE reads with MiXCR, one entry per CDR3 protein. Among approximately 300,000 distinct CDR3 sequences, around 6.8% were seen once, and the ten largest hold around 17%. This clonotype was recorded a few times. The antigen remains undetermined. The sequence was collected from a man younger than 35 who received the YFV17D yellow fever vaccine. Specimen: PBMCs, collected more than 40 days after the first yellow fever vaccination. The rearrangement uses TRBV5-1 and TRBJ2-2; no definite D call. CDR3 amino acids: CASSLESLSGELFF. CDR3 coding DNA: TGCGCCAGCAGCTTGGAATCCCTCAGCGGGGAGCTGTTTTTT. Supplemented by reference TRBV5-1 and TRBJ2-2, the full variable domain reads KAGVTQTPRYLIKTRGQQVTLSCSPISGHRSVSWYQQTPGQGLQFLFEYFSETQRNKGNFPGRFSGRQFSNSRSEMNVSTLELGDSALYLCASSLESLSGELFFGEGSRLTVL.